This TCR beta chain was captured in a study of shared clonotypes between healthy human individuals. The naive CD8 fraction comprised CD45RO-negative cells positively selected for CCR7 and excluded terminally differentiated effector memory CD45RA+ cells. Produced via immunoSEQ multiplex PCR; TCRdb's table is partial and in-frame only. The sample comprises about 750,000 clones, 85% to 95% of which are singletons, and about 24% rests with the top ten. Trimming pared 4 bases from V and 5 bases from J, leaving 12 bases between. The CDR3 runs 14 residues. Germline CDR1 MGHRA, CDR2 YSYEKL. This chain connects TRBV4-1 to TRBJ1-3; D possibly corresponds to TRBD1 (6 bases). This receptor was obtained from a man aged 25-40 years in good health. Sequenced input: naive CD8+ T cells sorted from blood. The CDR3 region is CASSLRGDRNTIYF. As DNA, the CDR3 is TGCGCCAGCAGCCTTCGGGGGGACAGAAACACCATATATTTT.